This is a list of T cell receptor beta chains from one sample in a study of OX40 agonist ivuxolimab in advanced cancers. Assay: immunoSEQ multiplex PCR; the TCRdb copy retains only in-frame clones and omits some. The repertoire holds tens of thousands of clones, 84% seen once, with around 27% in the top ten. The material sequenced was CD4+ or CD8+ T cells sorted from blood, taken in a trial of the OX40 agonist ivuxolimab. The receptor set was obtained from an adult with an advanced solid tumor such as melanoma, head and neck, liver or kidney cancer. CDR3s include the opening cysteine and the closing phenylalanine or tryptophan. A D gene is named only where the DNA matches it firmly. Clone size is stated in some rows and not others, as once, few, many or a class when expanded.

TRBV5-6	-	TRBJ2-1	-	CASSSGRGNEQFF	TGTGCCAGCAGCTCGGGTAGGGGAAATGAGCAGTTCTTC
TRBV7-2	-	TRBJ1-2	-	CASSSAGSYGYTF	TGTGCCAGCAGCTCGGCTGGTAGCTATGGCTACACCTTC
TRBV13	-	TRBJ2-5	-	CASSKGPGADETQYF	TGTGCCAGCAGCAAAGGGCCAGGGGCGGATGAGACCCAGTACTTC
TRBV7-6	-	TRBJ1-4	-	CASSLSSPATNEKLFF	TGTGCCAGCAGCTTGTCGAGCCCAGCAACTAATGAAAAACTGTTTTTT
TRBV28	few	TRBJ1-5	-	CASRSRGDQPQHF	TGTGCCAGCAGATCCCGGGGGGACCAGCCCCAGCATTTT
TRBV5-1	-	TRBJ2-3	-	CASSLDDAGDTQYF	TGCGCCAGCAGCTTGGATGACGCAGGAGATACGCAGTATTTT
TRBV5-4	-	TRBJ2-3	-	CASSLAIFPADGSTDTQYF	TGTGCCAGCAGCTTGGCTATTTTTCCCGCCGACGGATCCACAGATACGCAGTATTTT
TRBV28	-	TRBJ2-3	-	CASSFPGGTDTQYF	TGTGCCAGCAGTTTCCCCGGGGGCACAGATACGCAGTATTTT
TRBV4-1	-	TRBJ1-5	-	CASSQDQQGGQPQHF	TGCGCCAGCAGCCAAGATCAGCAGGGCGGTCAGCCCCAGCATTTT
TRBV5-1	-	TRBJ2-5	TRBD2	CASSLAGGPGLQETQYF	TGCGCCAGCAGCTTAGCGGGAGGGCCGGGTTTGCAAGAGACCCAGTACTTC
TRBV12-5	-	TRBJ1-2	-	CASGLVRGAESYGYTF	TGTGCTAGTGGTTTAGTCAGGGGCGCAGAGTCCTATGGCTACACCTTC
TRBV6-5	-	TRBJ1-2	-	CASSGPLNYGYTF	TGTGCCAGCAGTGGGCCCCTTAACTATGGCTACACCTTC
TRBV18	-	TRBJ2-7	-	CASSPTSDYEQYF	TGTGCCAGCTCACCGACCAGCGATTACGAGCAGTACTTC
TRBV11-2	-	TRBJ2-2	-	CASRGLRSYGNTGELFF	TGTGCCAGCAGGGGTTTACGGAGTTACGGTAACACCGGGGAGCTGTTTTTT
TRBV5-4	-	TRBJ1-2	TRBD1	CASSLGKTGPYGYTF	TGTGCCAGCAGCTTGGGGAAGACAGGGCCCTATGGCTACACCTTC
TRBV5-1	-	TRBJ1-6	-	CASSLAGSHYNSPLHF	TGCGCCAGCAGCTTGGCGGGGTCTCACTATAATTCACCCCTCCACTTT
TRBV5-1	-	TRBJ2-7	-	CASRPGLGQSYEQYF	TGCGCCAGCAGGCCGGGACTGGGGCAGTCCTACGAGCAGTACTTC
TRBV15	-	TRBJ2-3	-	CATSRGGSTDTQYF	TGTGCCACCAGCAGAGGCGGGAGCACAGATACGCAGTATTTT
TRBV6-6	-	TRBJ2-7	-	CATTPESSYEQYF	TGTGCCACTACGCCAGAGAGCTCCTACGAGCAGTACTTC
TRBV19	once	TRBJ1-5	TRBD1	CASSTVTGGNQPQHF	TGTGCCAGTAGTACGGTGACAGGGGGCAATCAGCCCCAGCATTTT
TRBV6-5	-	TRBJ1-5	-	CASMRALNQPQHF	TGTGCCAGCATGAGGGCCCTAAATCAGCCCCAGCATTTT
TRBV7-9	-	TRBJ2-1	TRBD2	CASSLALAGSNEQFF	TGTGCCAGCAGCTTAGCGCTAGCGGGAAGTAATGAGCAGTTCTTC
TRBV15	once	TRBJ2-5	TRBD1	CATSRDLGPGGATQYF	TGTGCCACCAGCAGAGATTTGGGACCAGGGGGCGCGACCCAGTACTTC
TRBV19	-	TRBJ2-7	TRBD2	CASSIRGLAGEYEQYF	TGTGCCAGTAGTATTAGGGGACTAGCGGGAGAATACGAGCAGTACTTC
TRBV5-6	-	TRBJ1-2	-	CASSLMADYGYTF	TGTGCCAGCAGCTTGATGGCAGACTATGGCTACACCTTC
TRBV7-9	few	TRBJ2-1	-	CASSLGGEGNEQFF	TGTGCCAGCAGCTTAGGAGGAGAAGGCAATGAGCAGTTCTTC
TRBV12-5	-	TRBJ2-1	TRBD1	CASGFTWTGGRNEQFF	TGTGCTAGTGGTTTTACCTGGACAGGGGGCAGGAATGAGCAGTTCTTC
TRBV4-1	-	TRBJ1-2	TRBD1	CASSQSTPGGYPSNYGYTF	TGCGCCAGCAGCCAGTCGACCCCAGGGGGATATCCCTCTAACTATGGCTACACCTTC
TRBV13	-	TRBJ2-7	-	CASSLGGLPYEQYF	TGTGCCAGCAGCTTAGGCGGGCTTCCCTACGAGCAGTACTTC
TRBV25-1	-	TRBJ2-6	-	CASGGRSGANVLTF	TGTGCCAGCGGGGGGAGGTCTGGGGCCAACGTCCTGACTTTC
TRBV19	-	TRBJ1-2	-	CASTNVEGGGYTF	TGTGCCAGTACCAATGTGGAGGGAGGTGGCTACACCTTC
TRBV28	few	TRBJ1-1	-	CASSYSIVTEAFF	TGTGCCAGCAGCTACTCAATCGTCACTGAAGCTTTCTTT
TRBV5-1	-	TRBJ1-3	-	CASSLETGNTIYF	TGCGCCAGCAGCTTGGAAACAGGAAACACCATATATTTT